This T cell receptor beta chain stems from a study of PD-L1 blockade in urothelial cancer. Profiled with immunoSEQ multiplex PCR; TCRdb holds only in-frame clones, not every one. The table shows over 75,000 clones, with roughly 84% occurring only once. The CDR3 is 16 residues long. Germline CDR1 reads SGHRS; CDR2 reads YFSETQ. V was pared by 3 bases and J by 4 bases, with 7 bases of the junction left unmatched. Time point specified: pretreatment peripheral blood. V usage is TRBV5-1 and J usage is TRBJ2-3; TRBD2 matches at 11 bases. The starting material was PBMCs, obtained around atezolizumab (anti-PD-L1) treatment. The TCR comes from a man aged 55 to 70 with urothelial cancer. This chain's CDR3 is CASSSILAGAADTQYF. The CDR3, as DNA: TGCGCCAGCAGCTCCATACTAGCGGGAGCTGCAGATACGCAGTATTTT.